This entry is about one T cell receptor (beta chain). The sample holds one count of this clone. Its antigen remains unidentified. Base-call qualities are not available, and no considerably larger clone is one nucleotide away. Using the deep immunoSEQ assay, multiplex PCR amplified TCR CDR3 regions from genomic DNA. Extracted genomic DNA from each cell subset was distributed evenly across all wells of several immunoSEQ 96-well plates, and each plate was treated as a replicate. For sorted subsets, approximately 190 ng of genomic DNA, equivalent to 25,000 to 30,000 T cell genomes, went into each replicate PCR. The purified libraries were quantified using a Qubit 3.0 fluorometer, sized with a Bioanalyzer 2100, and then quantified again using the KAPA Library Quantification kit. Every immunoSEQ 96-well plate was sequenced on a dedicated single-read 150-cycle Illumina NextSeq 550 flow cell. As for the authors' bioinformatics: Because only junctional sequences without quality scores were contained in the immunoSEQ output, filtering matching that applied to full-length reads could not be performed. Sequences were annotated with PyIR, a Python wrapper for IgBLAST v1.9, using IMGT germline references to assign V/J genes and CDR3. Any read was removed if the V/J assignment was weak (E-value above 1e-6), the CDR3 was missing, or the read contained stop codons, out-of-frame junctions, or ambiguous translated residues. V3J clonotypes were defined by identical inferred V gene, J gene, and CDR3 amino acid sequence. The percentage overlap between two repertoires was calculated by dividing the number of shared unique clonotypes by the size of the smaller repertoire. Three approaches were used to assess repertoire richness: RTK rarefaction, the Chao1 estimator, and Recon v2.1 estimates of unobserved clonotypes. For all TCRbeta clonotypes obtained by the gDNA method from a few donors, generation probabilities were computed with OLGA. TCRdb stores this immuneACCESS table with in-frame sequences only. Part of the clones is absent; in the studies checked, under half of the shortfall reflects unresolved V genes, and no reason is known for the rest. That table supplies the V and J calls and clone size; D and trimming were determined from the DNA. In all, the sample holds some 2,100,000 clones, and 93% of those were seen once. About 1.5% of the sample is in the top ten clones.

The sample is drawn from a study of shared clonotypes between healthy human individuals (TCRdb year 2020). A note on the overall study: The cohort comprised a couple of women and three men aged 18 to 49 years. For each donor, CD4 naive and CD4 memory were each given three plates, CD8 naive was given two plates, and CD8 memory was given one plate. The study deeply sequenced blood TCR repertoires of about 5 healthy adults to estimate repertoire size and the extent of clonotype sharing between individuals. Different laboratories and diverse techniques were used to prepare libraries and sequence TCR repertoires, to increase sequencing depth and limit assay-specific biases. Leukapheresis yielded between about 0.9 and 10 billion PBMCs per donor.

The CDR1 and CDR2 encoded by the germline V gene are LGHNA and YSLEER. V is clipped by 0 bases and J by 5 bases, and the sequence between their germline boundaries is 10 bases long. Inclusive of the bounding cysteine and phenylalanine, the CDR3 is 15 residues long. Solely the CDR3 DNA is kept, with 45 bases framed from the first base. CD8 naive samples were CD45RO-negative cells positively selected for CCR7, giving a CD45RA+CCR7+ population that excluded TemRA cells. The donors were healthy, HIV-negative adults who had no recently reported acute infections or vaccinations. Every donor was a Caucasian adult residing in Nashville, Tennessee, USA. After blood collection by leukapheresis, PBMCs were isolated using Ficoll-Histopaque density gradient centrifugation and then cryopreserved in the vapor phase of liquid nitrogen. Analytical flow cytometry was used to check the purity and quantity of every magnetically sorted T cell population. Genomic DNA was isolated from each sorted fraction and quantified by UV absorbance on a Nanodrop 2000c.

Broader findings and caveats from the paper: Sampling was restricted to blood, and TCR repertoires in tissue are likely to differ from TCR repertoires in blood. Higher generation probabilities were observed for clonotypes shared by all four sorted-subset donors than for non-shared clonotypes. Because the study included only a small number of donors, the genetic and exposure-history diversity represented was limited. Rarefaction of sorted-subset datasets indicated incomplete sequencing despite the large sequencing depth. Approximately 5% of naive CD4, approximately 3.7% of naive CD8, around 2.3% of memory CD4, and 0.35% to 0.5% of memory CD8 clonotypes were shared across several donors. Pairwise subsampling indicated that sequencing depth was expected to affect the degree of clonotype sharing among donors. Larger estimated clonotype richness was generally found for naive subsets than for memory subsets.

This receptor was obtained from a young man in good health. Some clones in this sample may be carry-over from other donors' samples. The chain employs TRBV4-3 and TRBJ1-4, with the D gene too uncertain to name. Input material: naive CD8+ T cells from PBMCs. The sample's cell subset or site label, in plain terms: CD45RA+CCR7+. CDR3 loop: CASSQDFSGNEKLFF. The DNA sequence reads TGCGCCAGCAGCCAAGATTTCTCGGGGAATGAAAAACTGTTTTTT.